This TCR beta chain was captured in a study of blood T cells in healthy people across ages (dated by TCRdb to 2015 to 2017). About the investigation overall: Template switching captured roughly one uniquely barcoded TCR beta cDNA molecule per two T cells in model experiments. Using deep sequencing normalized with unique cDNA molecular identifiers, the study measured how TCR beta repertoire diversity changes with age. Using the same blood draw, the study looked at two additional independent replicas of 1 million unique cDNA reads for two donors, one aged 18 to 30 and the other aged 80 or older. Four age groups were formed from the donors: young (average approximately 17 years), middle-aged (approximately 40), aged (about 68) and long-lived (roughly 81).

Libraries were made using 5' RACE. Sequenced using an Illumina HiSeq 2500. A second PCR of about 7 to 12 cycles was run with a J-beta primer mix and a sample-barcoded 5' primer. A template-switch 5' adaptor carrying 12 random nucleotides introduced a unique molecular identifier onto each TCR beta cDNA molecule. At least 2.5 million CDR3-containing paired-end reads were obtained from each sample. First-strand cDNA was synthesized from all RNA with the Mint cDNA synthesis kit, primed by a TRBC-specific oligonucleotide. All cDNA was treated with uracil-DNA glycosylase and then went through a first 18-cycle PCR with the universal primers M1SS and BC2_uni_R. Under the source paper's analysis protocol: For normalization, 1 million high-quality reads were randomly selected from each sample, with every read carrying a distinct molecular identifier. Reads with shared molecular identifiers were discarded instead of being binned into consensus sequences. MiTCR, run with a Q25 quality threshold and the strictest error-elimination algorithm, handled CDR3 identification, clonotype clustering and error correction. A nonparametric unseen species model with Euler transformation was used to estimate a lower bound on total TCR beta diversity. Through fastp at Q25 and MiXCR, TCRdb rebuilt clones from the public reads, retaining in-frame beta chains. Rows are unified per CDR3 protein, each entry keeping the most common DNA and genes. These V and J calls originate from TCRdb's pipeline instead of the authors' own analysis. For this sample the table gives 800,000 to 950,000 distinct CDR3 sequences, of which under 35% were detected only once. The top ten constitute about 9.4% of the sample.

The 35 to 40 donors, aged roughly 6 to 90 years, were systemically healthy Caucasian individuals from Russia. Ten milliliters of peripheral blood were drawn from each donor into EDTA-treated Vacutainer tubes. PBMCs were isolated by Ficoll-Paque density-gradient centrifugation, with at least 6.5 million obtained per sample. Trizol reagent was used to extract total RNA from PBMCs, with at least 5 micrograms per sample. For every donor, flow cytometry on a PBMC aliquot measured the percentage of naive CD45RAhigh/CD27high T cells. On the study overall, not on this receptor specifically: Because profiling used bulk unsorted PBMCs, naive and antigen-experienced compartments could not be compared conclusively. Observed TCR beta diversity correlated strongly with the percentage of naive T cells measured by flow cytometry. Observed TCR beta diversity per million T cells fell roughly linearly with age, and a significant reduction was already apparent by age roughly 40. The long-lived group showed more naive CD4+ T cells, fewer expanded clones and increased TCR diversity than the aged group, suggesting age selection. Estimates of total diversity from one million sequenced T cells were regarded as lower bounds and underestimates. The CMV infection status of donors was not known, potentially confounding age-related changes in expanded clonotypes.

In the case of this clonotype: Which antigen it targets is not known. Per-nucleotide qualities are absent, and no much larger clonotype sits a single base away.

Another study also made use of these data, one on T cells of mothers and their children. That second publication adds: The donors were nine systemically healthy Caucasian individuals, made up of three mothers and their six children. cDNA synthesis consumed the entire amount of extracted RNA, loaded at about 1.6 ug RNA in each 15 ul reaction. In the second PCR, the M1S primer introduced both the sample barcodes and 2-4 random nucleotides. Each mother yielded over 9 million TCR beta CDR3 reads and each child 2.5 million to 3 million reads. Thymic selection shapes the output of TCR recombination in a similar way in related and unrelated pairs, and inherited differences have a minor effect. Related mother-child pairs always showed normalized repertoire overlap that was slightly higher than in unrelated mother-child pairs, though the difference was never significant. No persistent microchimeric T cell clones were detected, at a sensitivity of roughly 99 clones per million clonotypes. The study used deep NGS to compare TCR beta repertoires of mothers and children, seeking features distinguishing related mother-child pairs from unrelated individuals. The mean age was roughly 40 +/- 4 years for the mothers and around 10 +/- 4 years for the children. After adapter ligation was performed with NEBNext reagents, the libraries were sequenced on an Illumina HiSeq 2000 with 100+100 nt paired-end reads. To avoid cross-contamination, the mother libraries and the child libraries were prepared a month apart and sequenced in separate runs. Between roughly 450,000 and 2,200,000 distinct TCR beta clonotypes were identified per donor. Naive TCR beta clonotypes were estimated from low-frequency clonotypes matched to each donor's FACS-determined naive share, without sorting.

What was sequenced was blood. The origin of this receptor is a woman aged 40 to 50 in good health.

The nucleotides are TGTGCCAGCAGCCCGGGACAGAAACGAGGGATAGATACGCAGTATTTT. The translation is CASSPGQKRGIDTQYF. Here the chain combines TRBV7-2 and TRBJ2-3; 7 bases in the junction line up with TRBD1. The CDR3 sequence holds 16 residues, the cysteine and phenylalanine included. Only the CDR3 part of the read is kept: 48 bases, read in frame from the first base. Germline trimming: 5 bases from V, 5 bases from J; junction bases outside gene matches: 13. The germline V gene encodes CDR1 SGHTA and CDR2 FQGNSA.